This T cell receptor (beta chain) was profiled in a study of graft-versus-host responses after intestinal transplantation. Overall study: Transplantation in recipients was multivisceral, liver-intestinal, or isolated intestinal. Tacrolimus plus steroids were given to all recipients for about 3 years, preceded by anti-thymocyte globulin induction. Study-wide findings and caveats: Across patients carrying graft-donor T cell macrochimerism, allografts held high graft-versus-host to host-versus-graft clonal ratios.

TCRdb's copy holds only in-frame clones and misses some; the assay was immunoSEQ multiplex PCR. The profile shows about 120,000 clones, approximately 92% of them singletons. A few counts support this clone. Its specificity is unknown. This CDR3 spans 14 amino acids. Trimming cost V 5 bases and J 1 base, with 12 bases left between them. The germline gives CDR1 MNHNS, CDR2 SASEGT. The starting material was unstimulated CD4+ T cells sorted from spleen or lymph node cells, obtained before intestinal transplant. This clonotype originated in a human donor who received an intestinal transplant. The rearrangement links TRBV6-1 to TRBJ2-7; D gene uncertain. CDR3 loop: CASSWKEMSYEQYF. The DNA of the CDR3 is TGTGCCAGCAGTTGGAAGGAAATGTCCTACGAGCAGTACTTC.